Sequencing of this T cell receptor beta chain was carried out in a study of cytomegalovirus exposure and HLA in healthy donors. Points on this clone: The target antigen is unknown.

Study findings and constraints: Exclusion as indistinguishable affected some V segments, including TRBV6-2 and TRBV6-3.

In the PCR, 60 Vbeta and 13 Jbeta primers were used. Sequenced by immunoSEQ multiplex PCR; TCRdb stores in-frame clones only, minus some. This table has under 200,000 clones, roughly 80% appearing once. Germline V CDR1 and CDR2: SGDLS, YYNGEE. Unmatched junction bases numbered 6, after V lost 0 bases and J lost 6 bases. The CDR3 sequence is 15 residues long. The sequenced sample was PBMCs. The chain uses TRBV9 and TRBJ2-7; TRBD2 matches at 10 bases. This TCR derives from a woman aged 18-35 years in good health and CMV-seronegative. CDR3 amino acids: CASSVETSGFLEQYF. CDR3 coding DNA: TGTGCCAGCAGCGTAGAGACTAGCGGGTTTCTCGAGCAGTACTTC.